One sample yielded the 22 T cell receptor beta chains listed below, sequenced in a study of OX40 agonist ivuxolimab in advanced cancers. Sequenced by immunoSEQ multiplex PCR; TCRdb stores in-frame clones only, minus some. The repertoire holds about 77,000 clones, with over 75% as singletons. The sample consisted of CD4+ or CD8+ T cells sorted from blood, taken in a trial of the OX40 agonist ivuxolimab. The receptor set was obtained from an adult with an advanced solid tumor such as melanoma, head and neck, liver or kidney cancer.

This chain links TRBV7-2 with TRBJ1-1; a weak D match, TRBD1 (5 bases). The germline V gene encodes CDR1 SGHTA and CDR2 FQGNSA. The CDR3 has 16 residues. Trimming took 0 bases from V and 4 from J, leaving 15 bases between them. CDR3 protein: CASSLAVTIRGTEAFF. DNA for the CDR3: TGTGCCAGCAGCTTAGCGGTAACTATAAGGGGCACTGAAGCTTTCTTT.

The V gene is TRBV18, the J gene TRBJ1-2; no reliable D call. CDR3 size: 13 residues. The germline V and J ends were trimmed by 3 bases and 2 bases, with 7 bases remaining between them. CDR1 is KGHSH, CDR2 LQKENI, per germline. The CDR3 DNA sequence: TGTGCCAGCTCACCGGAGAGCAACTATGGCTACACCTTC. Translation: CASSPESNYGYTF.

J is TRBJ1-2 and V is TRBV25-1; possible D gene TRBD1, 6 bases. The CDR3 spans 12 residues. Germline CDR1 reads MGHDK; CDR2 reads SYGVNS. The V and J ends lost 4 bases and 8 bases respectively, with 11 bases between them. CDR3 loop: CASSGQVGGYTF. CDR3 in DNA: TGTGCCAGCAGTGGACAGGTCGGAGGCTACACCTTC.

J is TRBJ1-1 and V is TRBV19, with D possibly TRBD1 on 6 matching bases. Trimming left V 5 bases short and J 0 bases short, with 10 bases between. CDR1 and CDR2 from the germline V gene are LNHDA and SQIVND (reference sequence). The CDR3 consists of 14 residues. Written as DNA, the CDR3 is TGTGCCAGTAGTGCCCAGGGGATGAACACTGAAGCTTTCTTT. It translates to CASSAQGMNTEAFF.

The chain carries TRBV28 and TRBJ1-2; no clear D. Per the germline V gene, CDR1 is MDHEN and CDR2 is SYDVKM. The CDR3 loop spans 14 amino acids. V was trimmed by 7 bases and J by 2 bases, leaving 14 bases between them. CDR3 in amino acids: CASNNYRRNYGYTF. The CDR3 DNA follows: TGTGCCAGCAACAATTACCGGAGAAACTATGGCTACACCTTC.

The sample holds a few counts of this clone. This chain connects TRBV28 to TRBJ1-5; D unclear. V lost 8 bases and J lost 2, with 7 bases in between. The CDR3 covers 12 residues. Germline loops: CDR1 MDHEN, CDR2 SYDVKM. CDR3 sequence: CASGRGNQPQHF. The CDR3 DNA sequence: TGTGCCAGCGGTAGGGGCAATCAGCCCCAGCATTTT.

The chain employs TRBV5-5 and TRBJ2-5, with 12 bases aligning to TRBD2. CDR3 length: 15 amino acids. Per the germline V gene, CDR1 is SGHKS and CDR2 is YYEKEE (reference sequence). J lost 1 base, V lost 4 bases, and 2 bases had no gene match. CDR3 in amino acids: CASSRLAGVQETQYF. The CDR3 DNA is TGTGCCAGCAGCCGACTAGCGGGGGTCCAAGAGACCCAGTACTTC.

The rearrangement links TRBV19 to TRBJ2-5; D not certain. The germline gives CDR1 LNHDA, CDR2 SQIVND (reference sequence). The V and J ends lost 3 bases and 4 bases respectively, with 9 bases between them. This CDR3 is built from 13 residues. Here the CDR3 reads CASSIRWGETQYF. CDR3 DNA: TGTGCCAGTAGTATTCGTTGGGGAGAGACCCAGTACTTC.

The chain carries TRBV30 and TRBJ1-5; D might be TRBD1 (6 bases). V lost 3 bases and J lost 1, with 16 bases in between. The germline CDR1 and CDR2 sequences are GTSNPN and SVGIG (reference sequence). The CDR3 runs to 16 residues. CDR3 in DNA: TGTGCCTGGAGCGCCCCCAGGGGTGGAAGCAATCAGCCCCAGCATTTT. It yields the protein CAWSAPRGGSNQPQHF.

CDR3 DNA sequence: TGTGCCAGCTCACGAGGACCCACGTCCTACGAGCAGTACTTC. Protein product: CASSRGPTSYEQYF. V usage is TRBV18 and J usage is TRBJ2-7; D gene ambiguous. The germline gives CDR1 KGHSH, CDR2 LQKENI. V was trimmed by 4 bases and J by 1 base, leaving 11 bases between them. CDR3 size: 14 residues.

J is TRBJ2-5 and V is TRBV5-1, with 9 bases aligning to TRBD1. Germline CDR1 reads SGHRS; CDR2 reads YFSETQ. The CDR3 length is 14 residues. The ends lost 3 bases at V and 1 base at J; junction bases unmatched: 1. The CDR3 reads CASSWDRVQETQYF. The CDR3 DNA reads TGCGCCAGCAGCTGGGACAGGGTCCAAGAGACCCAGTACTTC.

The CDR3 sequence is CASSLSLGGTDTQYF. In DNA form, the CDR3 reads TGTGCCAGCAGCTTATCGTTGGGGGGCACAGATACGCAGTATTTT. The chain links TRBV7-3 to TRBJ2-3; D tentatively reads TRBD1 or TRBD2 (5 bases each). Trimming stripped 2 bases from V and 1 base from J, with 10 bases between. This CDR3 region has 15 residues. Per the germline V gene, CDR1 is SGHTA and CDR2 is FQGTGA.

CDR3 DNA: TGCGCCAGCAGCCCCCGGACAGGGAGGGCCGGGGAGCTGTTTTTT. Translation gives CASSPRTGRAGELFF. The V call is TRBV5-1, the J call TRBJ2-2, with D possibly matching TRBD1 (8 bases). Germline CDR1 is SGHRS and CDR2 is YFSETQ. Trimming pared 4 bases from V and 6 bases from J, leaving 16 bases between. This CDR3 contains 15 residues.

This chain joins TRBV6-1 and TRBJ1-5; 7 nucleotides line up with TRBD1. Germline trimming cut 7 bases from V and 7 bases from J; bases unmatched to any gene: 7. The CDR3 is 13 residues long. Germline CDR1 and CDR2: MNHNS and SASEGT. In DNA, the CDR3 is TGTGCCAGCACCGCGGCAGGGGGACAGCCCCAGCATTTT. It codes for CASTAAGGQPQHF.

This chain connects TRBV7-8 to TRBJ2-1; 10 nucleotides agree with TRBD2. CDR3 size: 13 residues. Germline lookup yields CDR1 SGHVS and CDR2 FQNEAQ. After removal of 8 bases from V and 7 bases from J, the junction contained 5 bases not matched to a gene. The CDR3 spells CASSSGSRNEQFF. CDR3 coding DNA: TGTGCCAGCTCTAGCGGGAGTCGTAATGAGCAGTTCTTC.

V and J are TRBV29-1 and TRBJ1-1; no definite D call. From germline, CDR1 is SQVTM and CDR2 ANQGSEA. The CDR3 extends over 12 amino acids. V lost 4 bases and J 3 bases, leaving 9 bases between the germline ends. CDR3 DNA sequence: TGCAGCGTTGTCCGCGGTTACACTGAAGCTTTCTTT. It yields the protein CSVVRGYTEAFF.

This chain links TRBV7-7 with TRBJ1-1; no clear D gene. The CDR3 extends over 13 amino acids. Germline lookup yields CDR1 SSHAT and CDR2 FNYEAQ (reference sequence). V was pared by 2 bases and J by 1 base, with 5 bases between. CDR3 bases: TGTGCCAGCAGCTTACAGGAGAACACTGAAGCTTTCTTT. Translating it yields CASSLQENTEAFF.

The chain is built from TRBV7-9 and TRBJ1-3; D gene ambiguous. This CDR3 is 15 amino acids long. Trimming took 1 base from V and 1 from J, leaving 8 bases between them. Per the germline V gene, CDR1 is SEHNR and CDR2 is FQNEAQ (reference sequence). As DNA, the CDR3 is TGTGCCAGCAGCTTAGGGCAAGGGTCTGGAAACACCATATATTTT. It codes for CASSLGQGSGNTIYF.

This chain joins TRBV30 and TRBJ2-2; 10 bases are a match to TRBD2. Germline V gene sequence: CDR1 GTSNPN, CDR2 SVGIG (reference sequence). The ends lost 5 bases at V and 1 base at J; junction bases unmatched: 7. The length of the CDR3 is 16 residues. CDR3 bases: TGTGCCTGGGTCCTCAGCGGGAGGGGGAACACCGGGGAGCTGTTTTTT. Translation: CAWVLSGRGNTGELFF.

This chain uses TRBV19 with TRBJ2-1; 7 nucleotides match TRBD1. CDR3 size: 15 residues. CDR1 is LNHDA and CDR2 is SQIVND in the germline V gene (reference sequence). V shed 9 bases, J shed 3 bases, and the junction held 11 bases outside the gene matches. DNA for the CDR3: TGTGCCAGCCGTCTGAACAGGGGCAACTACAATGAGCAGTTCTTC. Translation: CASRLNRGNYNEQFF. Drawing the rest from reference TRBV19 and TRBJ2-1, the complete variable domain is DGGITQSPKYLFRKEGQNVTLSCEQNLNHDAMYWYRQDPGQGLRLIYYSQIVNDFQKGDIAEGYSVSREKKESFPLTVTSAQKNPTAFYLCASRLNRGNYNEQFFGPGTRLTVL.

This sequence joins TRBV19 and TRBJ2-7, with D unclear. The CDR3 has 14 amino acids. Germline V gene sequence: CDR1 LNHDA, CDR2 SQIVND (reference sequence). Trimming cost V 1 base and J 0 bases, with 7 bases left between them. The CDR3 reads CASSIVRDSYEQYF. CDR3 in DNA: TGTGCCAGTAGTATAGTTCGTGACTCCTACGAGCAGTACTTC.

This clone was observed a handful of times. This rearrangement joins TRBV10-1 to TRBJ2-3, with D maybe TRBD2 (5 bases). This CDR3 has 14 residues. V lost 5 bases and J 3 bases, leaving 12 bases between the germline ends. Germline CDR1 and CDR2: WNHNN and SYGVQD (reference sequence). CDR3 sequence reads: CASSRRTGTDTQYF. DNA for the CDR3: TGCGCCAGCAGTCGAAGGACGGGGACAGATACGCAGTATTTT.